This TCR beta chain was profiled in a study of sequential checkpoint blockade in melanoma. Treatment of the sample: randomized to nivolumab then ipilimumab (arm A) or the reverse (arm B). The CDR3 spans 14 residues. V shed 2 bases and J shed 4 bases, with 11 bases lying between them. Looked up from germline, CDR1 is MNHEY and CDR2 is SVGAGI. With respect to this clone: The sample has other DNA sequences that encode this CDR3 too.

The table came from immunoSEQ multiplex PCR; TCRdb's copy has only in-frame clones and leaves some out. The repertoire has around 41,000 clones, roughly 88% of them found once; the top ten carry roughly an eighth. Sequenced material: CD8+ T cells sorted from blood (inferred from file names), taken from a patient given nivolumab and ipilimumab in sequence. This sequence was found in a human donor with melanoma. The genes are TRBV6-5 and TRBJ1-2; maybe TRBD1 (5 bases). The CDR3 is CASSYQGGTYGYTF. The CDR3 DNA follows: TGTGCCAGCAGTTACCAGGGCGGTACCTATGGCTACACCTTC.